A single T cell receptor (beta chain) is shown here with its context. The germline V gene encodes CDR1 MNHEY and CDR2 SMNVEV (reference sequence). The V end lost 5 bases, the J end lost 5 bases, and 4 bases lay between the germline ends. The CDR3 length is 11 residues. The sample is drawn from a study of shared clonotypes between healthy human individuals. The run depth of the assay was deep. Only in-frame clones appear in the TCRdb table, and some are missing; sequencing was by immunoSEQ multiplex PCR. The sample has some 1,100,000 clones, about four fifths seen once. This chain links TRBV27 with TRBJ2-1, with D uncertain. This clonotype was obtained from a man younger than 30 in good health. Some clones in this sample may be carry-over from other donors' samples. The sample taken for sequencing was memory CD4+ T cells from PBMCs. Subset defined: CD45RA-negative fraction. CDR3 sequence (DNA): TGTGCCAGCAGTAGAAACAATGAGCAGTTCTTC. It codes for CASSRNNEQFF.